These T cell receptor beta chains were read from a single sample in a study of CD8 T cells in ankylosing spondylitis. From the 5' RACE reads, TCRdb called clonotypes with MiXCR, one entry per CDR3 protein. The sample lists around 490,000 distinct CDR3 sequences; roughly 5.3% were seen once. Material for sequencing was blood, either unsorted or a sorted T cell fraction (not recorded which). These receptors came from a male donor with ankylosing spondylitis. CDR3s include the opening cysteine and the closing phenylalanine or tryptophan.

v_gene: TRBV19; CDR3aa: CASSPSGSRSYEQYF
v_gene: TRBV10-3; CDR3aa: CVISAGEYETQYF
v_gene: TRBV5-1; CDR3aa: CASKDATSTDTQYF
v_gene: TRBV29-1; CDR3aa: CSVATGNTEAFF
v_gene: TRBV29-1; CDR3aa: CSFMAQATEAFF
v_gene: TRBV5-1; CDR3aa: CASSPLRGSGEQYF
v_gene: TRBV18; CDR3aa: CASSPLPEGEQYF
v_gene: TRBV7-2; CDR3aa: CASSSAGWADTQYF
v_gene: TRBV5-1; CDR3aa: CASSPSPGESYEQYF
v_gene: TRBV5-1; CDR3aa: CASSLASGDMVGQYF
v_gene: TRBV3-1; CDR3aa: CASSQGIVAVETF
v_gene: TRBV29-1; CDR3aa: CSVSGRYHGYTF
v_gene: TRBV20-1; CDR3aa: CSARRGPLTNTEAFF
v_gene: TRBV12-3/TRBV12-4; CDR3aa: CASSSRVRRDTQYF
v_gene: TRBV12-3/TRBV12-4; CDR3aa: CASSLAQTLGNQPQHF
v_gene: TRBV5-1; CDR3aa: CASSPNRNTEAFF
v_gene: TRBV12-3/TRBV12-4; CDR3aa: CASSRTGPNQPQHF
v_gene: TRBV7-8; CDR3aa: CASSLVRETTGGYTF
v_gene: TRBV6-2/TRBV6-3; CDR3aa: CASSYPDSGNTIYF
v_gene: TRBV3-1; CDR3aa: CASSPLIGTGANVLTF
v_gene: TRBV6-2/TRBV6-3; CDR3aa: CASSSPAWREDRNEQFF
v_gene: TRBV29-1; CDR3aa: CSVERGIGTGELFF
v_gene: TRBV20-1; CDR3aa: CSASRWDTGYEQYF
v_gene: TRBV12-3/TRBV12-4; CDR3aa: CASSPTGIKSYNSPLHF
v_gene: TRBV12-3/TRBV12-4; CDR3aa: CASSSGQGLKNTEAFF
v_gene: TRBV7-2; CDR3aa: CASSSPRGRPHSYEQYF
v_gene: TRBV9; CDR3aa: CASRRLATRDTQYF
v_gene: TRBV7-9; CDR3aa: CASSSLTGVDTEAFF
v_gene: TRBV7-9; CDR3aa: CASSPGTGERNEQFF
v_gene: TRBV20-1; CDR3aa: CSASDRGRVVNTEAFF
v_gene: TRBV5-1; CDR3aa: CASSPMVGGKETQYF
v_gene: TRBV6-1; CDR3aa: CASLSAGASRDTQYF
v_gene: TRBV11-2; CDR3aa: CASSLSVRIEAFF
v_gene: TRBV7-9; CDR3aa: CASRTGTPTGELFF
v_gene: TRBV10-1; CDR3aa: CASSDESEQYF
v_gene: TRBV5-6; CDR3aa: CASSLNDRPYSPLHF
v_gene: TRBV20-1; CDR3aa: CSANDLVNTEAFF
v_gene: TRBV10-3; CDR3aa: CAINAGPIGNEQFF
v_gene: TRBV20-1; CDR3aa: CSATRLGTGYEKLFF
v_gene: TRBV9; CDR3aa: CASSVGPLTYEQYF
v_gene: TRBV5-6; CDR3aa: CAMGPVLLGYTF
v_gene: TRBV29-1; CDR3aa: CSVQTGWGYTF